The clone carrying this TCR beta chain was observed a few times. Its target is not known. This sample's TCRbeta library carried unique molecular identifier barcodes. Via MiXCR, TCRdb re-called the PCR reads, giving one row per CDR3 protein. This sample has roughly 340,000 distinct CDR3 sequences, with 15% to 20% found just once. V was shortened by 5 bases and J by 1 base, with 11 bases between the two germline ends. Germline CDR1 and CDR2: MDHEN and SYDVKM. This CDR3 has 14 residues. The data originate from a study of T-cell reconstitution after alpha-beta-depleted transplantation in children. Findings and caveats of the study: Hyperexpanded clones declined; after one year, newly produced T cells mostly supplied diversity. Where alpha-beta T cells came from about two months after transplant was reportedly several hundred expanded graft clones. Certain patients had high TCRbeta diversity at day 60, and it came from recipient T cells and thymic progenitors that survived.

V usage is TRBV28 and J usage is TRBJ1-1; no reliable D call. Material: PBMCs, mostly from graft donor cells, obtained 360 days after TCRalphabeta/CD19-depleted stem cell transplant. The TCR originated in a male patient between 2 and 15 years old who had a stem cell transplant for acute lymphoblastic leukemia, so the T cells may come from the graft donor. The CDR3 region is CASSLIDPNTEAFF. CDR3 DNA: TGTGCCAGCAGTCTGATCGACCCGAACACTGAAGCTTTCTTT.